These T cell receptor beta chains were read from a single sample in a study of blood T cell repertoires in COVID-19. Libraries were prepared by immunoSEQ multiplex PCR; TCRdb keeps only in-frame clonotypes and omits some of them. This sample has some 160,000 clones, with about 77% found just once. Sequencing was carried out using peripheral blood. These receptors all come from a woman of 80 years or more with acute or convalescent COVID-19. CDR3s include the opening cysteine and the closing phenylalanine or tryptophan. A D gene is named only where the DNA matches it firmly. Clone size is not always given. Where it is, it says once, few, many or a class for expanded clones.

NA | NA | TRBJ1-2 | 15 | TRBV19 | CASSGGQPKNYGYTF | TGTGCCAGTAGTGGCGGACAGCCAAAGAACTATGGCTACACCTTC
NA | TRBD1 | TRBJ2-5 | 16 | TRBV5-1 | CASSLGLGQGQETQYF | TGCGCCAGCAGCCTAGGGCTAGGACAGGGACAAGAGACCCAGTACTTC
NA | NA | TRBJ2-1 | 17 | TRBV11-3 | CASSPRLGPPGYNEQFF | TGTGCCAGCAGCCCCCGACTCGGTCCCCCGGGCTACAATGAGCAGTTCTTC
NA | TRBD1 | TRBJ2-7 | 14 | TRBV7-2 | CASSWTGGPYEQYF | TGTGCCAGCAGCTGGACAGGGGGACCCTACGAGCAGTACTTC
NA | TRBD2 | TRBJ2-1 | 18 | TRBV27 | CASKVLAGAYSSYNEQFF | TGTGCCAGCAAAGTTCTAGCGGGGGCCTATAGCTCCTACAATGAGCAGTTCTTC
NA | NA | TRBJ1-1 | 16 | TRBV28 | CASSPPRGAGFTEAFF | TGTGCCAGCAGCCCCCCCCGGGGGGCGGGTTTCACTGAAGCTTTCTTT
NA | NA | TRBJ2-5 | 11 | TRBV28 | CASRAWETQYF | TGTGCCAGCAGGGCTTGGGAGACCCAGTACTTC
few | TRBD1 | TRBJ1-1 | 14 | TRBV10-2 | CASSGGTVNTEAFF | TGCGCCAGCAGTGGGGGGACAGTCAACACTGAAGCTTTCTTT
NA | NA | TRBJ1-5 | 12 | TRBV28 | CASRAGGQPQHF | TGTGCCAGCAGGGCGGGAGGTCAGCCCCAGCATTTT
NA | NA | TRBJ2-1 | 16 | TRBV11-2 | CASSLGGRGAYNEQFF | TGTGCCAGCAGCTTAGGGGGCAGGGGCGCCTACAATGAGCAGTTCTTC
NA | NA | TRBJ1-1 | 15 | TRBV5-1 | CASSLWQGKNTEAFF | TGCGCCAGCAGCTTGTGGCAGGGAAAGAACACTGAAGCTTTCTTT
NA | NA | TRBJ1-6 | 14 | TRBV3-1/TRBV3-2 | CASSQGHRLSPLHF | TGTGCCAGCAGCCAAGGCCACAGGCTATCACCCCTCCACTTT
few | NA | TRBJ2-7 | 16 | TRBV7-8 | CASSLGSSTGPYEQYF | TGTGCCAGCAGCTTAGGGTCCTCCACGGGTCCCTACGAGCAGTACTTC
NA | NA | TRBJ2-7 | 17 | TRBV7-2 | CASSPYVPGVGVYEQYF | TGTGCCAGCAGCCCCTACGTTCCGGGAGTTGGTGTCTACGAGCAGTACTTC
NA | NA | TRBJ2-7 | 15 | TRBV19 | CASPLNRQHSYEQYF | TGTGCCAGTCCTCTCAACAGGCAACACTCCTACGAGCAGTACTTC
NA | NA | TRBJ1-5 | 15 | TRBV30 | CAWSPGGVSNQPQHF | TGTGCCTGGAGTCCGGGGGGGGTGAGCAATCAGCCCCAGCATTTT
NA | NA | TRBJ1-1 | 11 | TRBV30 | CAWSVGSEAFF | TGTGCCTGGAGTGTAGGGAGTGAAGCTTTCTTT
NA | NA | TRBJ1-1 | 14 | TRBV21-1 | CASSKWRCNTEAFF | TGTGCCAGCAGCAAATGGAGGTGTAACACTGAAGCTTTCTTT
few | NA | TRBJ2-2 | 17 | TRBV21-1 | CASSKGMTGGNTGELFF | TGTGCCAGCAGCAAAGGGATGACAGGGGGTAACACCGGGGAGCTGTTTTTT
NA | NA | TRBJ1-1 | 13 | TRBV30 | CAWSEQGYTEAFF | TGTGCCTGGAGTGAGCAGGGCTACACTGAAGCTTTCTTT
NA | TRBD2 | TRBJ2-2 | 15 | TRBV4-1 | CASSPGLERTGELFF | TGCGCCAGCAGCCCGGGACTAGAGCGCACCGGGGAGCTGTTTTTT
NA | NA | TRBJ1-2 | 14 | TRBV5-1 | CASSLEGVNYGYTF | TGCGCCAGCAGCTTGGAAGGGGTCAACTATGGCTACACCTTC
NA | TRBD2 | TRBJ2-1 | 14 | TRBV24-1 | CATSDPAGGSEQFF | TGTGCCACCAGTGATCCAGCGGGGGGATCTGAGCAGTTCTTC
NA | NA | TRBJ2-2 | 14 | TRBV7-9 | CASSLERGFGELFF | TGTGCCAGCAGCTTAGAACGGGGGTTCGGGGAGCTGTTTTTT
NA | TRBD1 | TRBJ1-2 | 16 | TRBV28 | CASRPSGTGNTGGYTF | TGTGCCAGCAGGCCTTCCGGGACAGGGAATACAGGTGGCTACACCTTC
NA | TRBD1 | TRBJ1-5 | 15 | TRBV7-9 | CASSFGDRDNQPQHF | TGTGCCAGCAGCTTCGGGGACAGGGACAATCAGCCCCAGCATTTT
NA | TRBD1 | TRBJ1-2 | 12 | TRBV7-9 | CASSLAEGAHTF | TGTGCCAGCAGCTTGGCGGAGGGGGCCCACACCTTC
NA | TRBD2 | TRBJ2-1 | 16 | TRBV24-1 | CATSDDSGKPANEQFF | TGTGCCACCAGTGATGATAGCGGGAAGCCTGCCAATGAGCAGTTCTTC
NA | TRBD1 | TRBJ1-4 | 13 | TRBV18 | CASSRDRNEKLFF | TGTGCCAGCTCACGGGACAGGAATGAAAAACTGTTTTTT
NA | TRBD2 | TRBJ2-5 | 16 | TRBV7-9 | CASSLGIAGVEETQYF | TGTGCCAGCAGCTTAGGAATAGCGGGAGTGGAAGAGACCCAGTACTTC
NA | NA | TRBJ2-1 | 15 | TRBV6-1 | CASSELAGLNNEQFF | TGTGCCAGCAGTGAATTAGCAGGGCTAAACAATGAGCAGTTCTTC
NA | TRBD1 | TRBJ2-7 | 14 | TRBV11-2 | CASSFSPTGEEQYF | TGTGCCAGCAGCTTCAGCCCAACAGGGGAAGAGCAGTACTTC